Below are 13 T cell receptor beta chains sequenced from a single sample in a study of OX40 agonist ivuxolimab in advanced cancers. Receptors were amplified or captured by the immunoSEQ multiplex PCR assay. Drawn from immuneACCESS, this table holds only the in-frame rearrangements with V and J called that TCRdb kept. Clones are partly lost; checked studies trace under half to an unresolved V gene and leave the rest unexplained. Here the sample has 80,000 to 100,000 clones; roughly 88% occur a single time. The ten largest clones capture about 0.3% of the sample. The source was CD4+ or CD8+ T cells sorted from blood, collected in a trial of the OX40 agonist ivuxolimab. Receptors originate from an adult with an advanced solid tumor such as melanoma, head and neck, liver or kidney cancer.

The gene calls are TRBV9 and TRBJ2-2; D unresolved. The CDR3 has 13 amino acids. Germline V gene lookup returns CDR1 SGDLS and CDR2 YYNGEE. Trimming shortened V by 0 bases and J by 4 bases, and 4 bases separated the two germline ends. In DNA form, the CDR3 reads TGTGCCAGCAGCGTAGCGCTCACCGGGGAGCTGTTTTTT. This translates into CASSVALTGELFF.

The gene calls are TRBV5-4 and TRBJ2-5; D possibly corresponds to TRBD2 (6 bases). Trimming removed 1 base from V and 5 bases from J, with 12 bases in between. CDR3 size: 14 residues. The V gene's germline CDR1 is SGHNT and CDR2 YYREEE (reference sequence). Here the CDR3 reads CASSLLATRETQYF. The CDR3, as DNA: TGTGCCAGCAGCTTGCTAGCGACCAGGGAGACCCAGTACTTC.

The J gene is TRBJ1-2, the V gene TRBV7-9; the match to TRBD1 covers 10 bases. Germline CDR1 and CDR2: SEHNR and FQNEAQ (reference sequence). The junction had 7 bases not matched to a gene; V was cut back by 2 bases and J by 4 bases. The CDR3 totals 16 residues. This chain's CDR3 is CASSLYRDRGPYGYTF. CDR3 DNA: TGTGCCAGCAGCTTATATCGGGACAGGGGACCCTATGGCTACACCTTC. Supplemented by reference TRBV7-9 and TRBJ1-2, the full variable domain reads DTGVSQNPRHKITKRGQNVTFRCDPISEHNRLYWYRQTLGQGPEFLTYFQNEAQLEKSRLLSDRFSAERPKGSFSTLEIQRTEQGDSAMYLCASSLYRDRGPYGYTFGSGTRLTVV.

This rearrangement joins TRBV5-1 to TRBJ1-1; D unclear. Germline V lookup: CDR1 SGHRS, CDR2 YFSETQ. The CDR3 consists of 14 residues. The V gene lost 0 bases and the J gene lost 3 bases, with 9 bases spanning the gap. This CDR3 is CASSLGWRDTEAFF. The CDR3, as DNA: TGCGCCAGCAGCTTGGGATGGCGGGACACTGAAGCTTTCTTT.

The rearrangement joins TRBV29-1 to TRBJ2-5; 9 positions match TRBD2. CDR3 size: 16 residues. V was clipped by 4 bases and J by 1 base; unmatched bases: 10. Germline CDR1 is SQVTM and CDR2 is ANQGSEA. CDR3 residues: CSVGWASGAIQETQYF. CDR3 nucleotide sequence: TGCAGCGTTGGCTGGGCTAGCGGGGCTATCCAAGAGACCCAGTACTTC.

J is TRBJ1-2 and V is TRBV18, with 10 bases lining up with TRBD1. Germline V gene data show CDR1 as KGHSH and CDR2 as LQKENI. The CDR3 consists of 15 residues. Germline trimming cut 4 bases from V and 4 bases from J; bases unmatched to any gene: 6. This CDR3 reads CASSHQDRGAYGYTF. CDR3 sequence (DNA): TGTGCCAGCTCACACCAGGACAGGGGGGCCTATGGCTACACCTTC. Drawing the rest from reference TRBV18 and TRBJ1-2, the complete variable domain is NAGVMQNPRHLVRRRGQEARLRCSPMKGHSHVYWYRQLPEEGLKFMVYLQKENIIDESGMPKERFSAEFPKEGPSILRIQQVVRGDSAAYFCASSHQDRGAYGYTFGSGTRLTVV.

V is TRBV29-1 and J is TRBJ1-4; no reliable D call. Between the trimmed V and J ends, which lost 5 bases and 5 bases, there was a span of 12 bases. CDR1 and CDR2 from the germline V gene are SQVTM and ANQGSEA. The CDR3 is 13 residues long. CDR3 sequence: CSVHDEENEKLFF. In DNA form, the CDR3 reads TGCAGCGTTCACGATGAGGAGAATGAAAAACTGTTTTTT.

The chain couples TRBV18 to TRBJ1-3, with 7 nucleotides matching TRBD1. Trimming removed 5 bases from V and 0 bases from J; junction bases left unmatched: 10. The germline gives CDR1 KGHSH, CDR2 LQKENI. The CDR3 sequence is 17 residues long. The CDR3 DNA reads TGTGCCAGCTCAGTACGTCTCGACAGGGACTCTGGAAACACCATATATTTT. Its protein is CASSVRLDRDSGNTIYF.

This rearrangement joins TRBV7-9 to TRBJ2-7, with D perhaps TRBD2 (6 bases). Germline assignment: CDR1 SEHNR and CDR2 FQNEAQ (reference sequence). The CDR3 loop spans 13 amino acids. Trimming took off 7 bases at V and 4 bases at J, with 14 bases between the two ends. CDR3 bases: TGTGCCAGCAACCAATATGGGGGGTACGAGCAGTACTTC. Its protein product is CASNQYGGYEQYF. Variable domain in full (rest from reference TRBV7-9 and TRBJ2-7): DTGVSQNPRHKITKRGQNVTFRCDPISEHNRLYWYRQTLGQGPEFLTYFQNEAQLEKSRLLSDRFSAERPKGSFSTLEIQRTEQGDSAMYLCASNQYGGYEQYFGPGTRLTVT.

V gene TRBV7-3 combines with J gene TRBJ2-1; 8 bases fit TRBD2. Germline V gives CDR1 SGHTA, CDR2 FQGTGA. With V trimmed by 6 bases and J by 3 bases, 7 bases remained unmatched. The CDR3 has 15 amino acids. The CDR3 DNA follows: TGTGCCAGCAGTCAAGCCAGCGGGGGCTACAATGAGCAGTTCTTC. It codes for CASSQASGGYNEQFF.

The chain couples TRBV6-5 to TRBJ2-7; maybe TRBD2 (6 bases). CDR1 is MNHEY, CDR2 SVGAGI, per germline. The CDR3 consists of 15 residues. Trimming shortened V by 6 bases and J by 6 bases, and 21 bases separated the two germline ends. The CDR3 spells CASRPSGTWASEQYF. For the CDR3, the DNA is TGTGCCAGCAGGCCCTCCGGGACTTGGGCCTCCGAGCAGTACTTC.

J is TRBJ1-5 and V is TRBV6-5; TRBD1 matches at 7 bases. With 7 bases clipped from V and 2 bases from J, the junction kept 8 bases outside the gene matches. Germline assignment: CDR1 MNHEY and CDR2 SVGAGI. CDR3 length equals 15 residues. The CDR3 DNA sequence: TGTGCCAGCAAAAGGGGACAGTTCGGCAATCAGCCCCAGCATTTT. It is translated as CASKRGQFGNQPQHF.

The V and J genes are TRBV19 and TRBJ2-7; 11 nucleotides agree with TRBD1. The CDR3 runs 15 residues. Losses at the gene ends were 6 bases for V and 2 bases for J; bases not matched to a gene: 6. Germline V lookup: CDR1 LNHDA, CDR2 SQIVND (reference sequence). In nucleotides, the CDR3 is TGTGCCAGTAGGCGGGACAGGGGGTCAACCTACGAGCAGTACTTC. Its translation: CASRRDRGSTYEQYF.